This TCR beta chain was sequenced for a study of blood T cell repertoires in COVID-19. Study background: Donors in the United States, Italy and Spain gave samples during acute or convalescent COVID-19.

TCRdb keeps only in-frame clones here, not all; method: immunoSEQ multiplex PCR. The sample shows about 61,000 clones, around 85% of them seen only once. There are 15 residues in the CDR3. Trimming took off 2 bases at V and 2 bases at J, with 12 bases between the two ends. CDR1 and CDR2 (germline): ENHRY, SYGVKD. The rearrangement uses TRBV10-3 and TRBJ1-2; tentatively, D is TRBD1 (5 bases). The sample was peripheral blood. This receptor was obtained from a man in his sixties or seventies with acute or convalescent COVID-19. The CDR3 reads CAISEGVGVNYGYTF. The CDR3 DNA sequence: TGTGCCATCAGTGAGGGCGTAGGGGTCAACTATGGCTACACCTTC.